The 29 T cell receptor beta chains given below trace back to one sample, sequenced in a study of blood T cell repertoires in COVID-19 (dated by TCRdb to 2018 to 2021). Library construction relied on the immunoSEQ multiplex PCR assay. TCRdb carries this immuneACCESS record with in-frame sequences only. Its versions omit some clonotypes, under half of them owing to an unresolved V gene in the studies checked, with the rest unexplained. This sample comprises 130,000 or so clones, roughly 82% of them detected only once. 9% to 13% of the sample belongs to the ten largest clones. Sequencing was carried out using peripheral blood. These receptors all stem from a human donor in a cohort sampled during active COVID-19.

In this sample, this clone turned up once. The chain combines TRBV28 with TRBJ1-5; unclear D gene. Germline CDR1 and CDR2: MDHEN and SYDVKM. Trimming stripped 2 bases from V and 2 bases from J, with 10 bases between. This CDR3 comprises 15 residues. CDR3 sequence: CASSLGVTGNQPQHF. The CDR3 nucleotides are TGTGCCAGCAGTTTAGGTGTCACGGGCAATCAGCCCCAGCATTTT. Variable domain in full (rest from reference TRBV28 and TRBJ1-5): DVKVTQSSRYLVKRTGEKVFLECVQDMDHENMFWYRQDPGLGLRLIYFSYDVKMKEKGDIPEGYSVSREKKERFSLILESASTNQTSMYLCASSLGVTGNQPQHFGDGTRLSIL.

J is TRBJ2-3 and V is TRBV12-3 or TRBV12-4; D is ambiguous. The CDR3 has 12 amino acids. The V gene lost 4 bases and the J gene lost 6 bases, with 8 bases spanning the gap. The CDR3 coding sequence is TGTGCCAGCAGTTCCCAGTGGGATACGCAGTATTTT. This translates into CASSSQWDTQYF.

The genes are TRBV6-2 or TRBV6-3 and TRBJ2-7; 8 bases are shared with TRBD2. Germline assignment: CDR1 MNHEY and CDR2 SVGEGT. V trimming: 2 bases; J trimming: 0 bases; junction bases outside the gene matches: 18. CDR3 length equals 20 residues. The CDR3 nucleotides are TGTGCCAGCAGTTACCCGACAGGTCCCAACGGCGGGGGGTACTCCTACGAGCAGTACTTC. Translation gives CASSYPTGPNGGGYSYEQYF.

This chain uses TRBV2 with TRBJ1-1; a weak D match, TRBD1 (5 bases). From germline, CDR1 is SNHLY and CDR2 FYNNEI. The V end was cut by 2 bases, the J end by 0 bases, with 10 bases between. This CDR3 contains 15 residues. The CDR3 region is CASSEQGPLNTEAFF. CDR3 nucleotide sequence: TGTGCCAGCAGTGAACAGGGCCCCCTGAACACTGAAGCTTTCTTT.

This clone was observed once. The rearrangement joins TRBV19 to TRBJ2-7; a possible D gene is TRBD2 (6 bases). The V gene lost 7 bases and the J gene lost 0 bases, with 16 bases spanning the gap. The CDR3 spans 15 residues. Germline CDR1 and CDR2: LNHDA and SQIVND (reference sequence). Here the CDR3 reads CASTLGRDPSYEQYF. DNA for the CDR3: TGTGCCAGTACCCTCGGGCGGGACCCCTCCTACGAGCAGTACTTC. Full variable domain (outside the CDR3, taken from reference TRBV19 and TRBJ2-7): DGGITQSPKYLFRKEGQNVTLSCEQNLNHDAMYWYRQDPGQGLRLIYYSQIVNDFQKGDIAEGYSVSREKKESFPLTVTSAQKNPTAFYLCASTLGRDPSYEQYFGPGTRLTVT.

The chain uses TRBV5-1 and TRBJ1-1, with 10 nucleotides matching TRBD1. CDR3 length: 14 residues. The germline V gene encodes CDR1 SGHRS and CDR2 YFSETQ. V lost 4 bases and J lost 6; bases outside the gene matches: 6. CDR3 DNA: TGCGCCAGCAGCAAGGGACAGGGGCCCGCTGAAGCTTTCTTT. It translates to CASSKGQGPAEAFF.

This chain joins TRBV19 and TRBJ1-2, with 8 nucleotides matching TRBD1. Germline-derived CDR1 and CDR2 are LNHDA and SQIVND (reference sequence). This CDR3 comprises 13 residues. J was trimmed by 4 bases and V by 10 bases; bases with no gene match: 8. DNA for the CDR3: TGTGCCACTGAACACAGGGGGGGCTATGGCTACACCTTC. Translated: CATEHRGGYGYTF.

The chain joins TRBV11-3 to TRBJ2-7, with a possible D match to TRBD2 (5 bases). The germline CDR1 and CDR2 sequences are SGHNT and YENEEA. V lost 4 bases and J 0 bases, leaving 7 bases between the germline ends. The CDR3 covers 13 residues. For the CDR3, the DNA is TGTGCCAGCAGCTCCGGGGACTCCTACGAGCAGTACTTC. It codes for CASSSGDSYEQYF.

This clone was seen only once. V usage is TRBV5-4 and J usage is TRBJ1-4, with 7 bases lining up with TRBD1. Germline CDR1 reads SGHNT; CDR2 reads YYREEE (reference sequence). This CDR3 region has 15 residues. J was trimmed by 0 bases and V by 1 base; bases with no gene match: 0. The CDR3 coding sequence is TGTGCCAGCAGCTTGCAGGGGGCAACTAATGAAAAACTGTTTTTT. It encodes CASSLQGATNEKLFF.

The V and J genes are TRBV4-1 and TRBJ1-1; D is possibly TRBD1 (5 bases). The germline V and J ends were trimmed by 2 bases and 5 bases, with 9 bases remaining between them. Germline lookup yields CDR1 MGHRA and CDR2 YSYEKL. This CDR3 region has 13 residues. The CDR3 DNA reads TGCGCCAGCAGCCAAAATGGGGCTACTGAAGCTTTCTTT. This encodes CASSQNGATEAFF.

In DNA, the CDR3 is TGTGCCAGTAGGCAGGGGGTTGGCAATCAGCCCCAGCATTTT. Translation: CASRQGVGNQPQHF. The chain recombines TRBV19 with TRBJ1-5; 7 nucleotides align to TRBD1. The CDR3 has 14 residues. Germline CDR1 is LNHDA and CDR2 is SQIVND (reference sequence). V lost 6 bases and J lost 2; bases outside the gene matches: 4.

The CDR3 bases are TGTGCCATCAGTGAGCCTACAGGGAGTCGCACAGATACGCAGTATTTT. Residues: CAISEPTGSRTDTQYF. The chain is built from TRBV10-3 and TRBJ2-3; TRBD1 might be the D (6 bases). This CDR3 contains 16 residues. V lost 2 bases, J lost 1 base, and 13 bases lay in between. Germline lookup yields CDR1 ENHRY and CDR2 SYGVKD.

The chain joins TRBV10-3 to TRBJ2-3, with TRBD1 matching 9 bases. The CDR3 runs 14 residues. Germline loops: CDR1 ENHRY, CDR2 SYGVKD. The trim removed 6 bases at V and 5 bases at J, leaving 6 bases unmatched. CDR3 loop: CAIRAQGAGDTQYF. The CDR3 bases are TGTGCCATCAGGGCACAGGGGGCGGGAGATACGCAGTATTTT.

This chain joins TRBV20-1 and TRBJ2-7, with 7 nucleotides matching TRBD1. With 3 bases clipped from V and 3 bases from J, the junction kept 8 bases outside the gene matches. The germline gives CDR1 DFQATT, CDR2 SNEGSKA (reference sequence). CDR3 length: 14 residues. The CDR3 spells CSASKGRQGYEQYF. DNA for the CDR3: TGCAGTGCTAGTAAAGGGCGACAGGGCTACGAGCAGTACTTC.

The CDR3, as DNA: TGTGCCAGCAGCCATTCGGACAGGGCCAACACTGAAGCTTTCTTT. This encodes CASSHSDRANTEAFF. V usage is TRBV3-1 (or the pseudogene TRBV3-2) and J usage is TRBJ1-1; TRBD1 aligns across 8 bases. The CDR3 length is 15 residues. V lost 3 bases, J lost 2 bases, and 5 bases stayed unmatched. Germline V gives CDR1 LGHDT, CDR2 YNNKEL (reference sequence).

The chain couples TRBV5-6 to TRBJ2-7; 9 bases are shared with TRBD1. Germline CDR1 reads SGHDT; CDR2 reads YYEEEE. Trimming took 4 bases from V and 6 from J; bases not matched to a gene: 8. The CDR3 extends over 14 amino acids. This CDR3 reads CASSQAGQGVEQYF. The CDR3 DNA follows: TGTGCCAGCAGCCAAGCGGGACAGGGTGTCGAGCAGTACTTC.

A few counts support this clone. V gene TRBV11-2 combines with J gene TRBJ1-2; D is possibly TRBD1 (5 bases). The CDR3 is 15 residues long. The germline V gene encodes CDR1 SGHAT and CDR2 FQNNGV. With 5 bases removed from V and 5 bases from J, the gap between germline ends came to 18 bases. The CDR3 reads CASSRPLGGNYGYTF. The CDR3 bases are TGTGCCAGCAGCCGACCCCTCGGGGGAAATTATGGCTACACCTTC. The full variable domain, completed using reference TRBV11-2 and TRBJ1-2, is EAGVAQSPRYKIIEKRQSVAFWCNPISGHATLYWYQQILGQGPKLLIQFQNNGVVDDSQLPKDRFSAERLKGVDSTLKIQPAKLEDSAVYLCASSRPLGGNYGYTFGSGTRLTVV.

The rearrangement links TRBV5-1 to TRBJ2-1, with 9 bases lining up with TRBD2. Germline V gives CDR1 SGHRS, CDR2 YFSETQ. V lost 2 bases, J lost 8 bases, and 8 bases stayed unmatched. This CDR3 comprises 15 residues. Here the CDR3 DNA reads TGCGCCAGCAGCTTCGGAGCGGGGGGCCAAGATGAGCAGTTCTTC. Protein sequence: CASSFGAGGQDEQFF.

The chain combines TRBV20-1 with TRBJ1-5; tentative D call: TRBD1 (5 bases). This CDR3 spans 14 amino acids. Germline V lookup: CDR1 DFQATT, CDR2 SNEGSKA (reference sequence). The ends were cut back, 3 bases at V and 4 bases at J, with 13 bases in the middle. CDR3 in amino acids: CSASIPQGNQPQHF. The DNA for the CDR3 is TGCAGTGCTAGTATTCCGCAGGGTAATCAGCCCCAGCATTTT.

J is TRBJ2-7 and V is TRBV28; D ambiguous. Germline CDR1 is MDHEN and CDR2 is SYDVKM. This CDR3 has 13 amino acids. The germline V and J ends were trimmed by 3 bases and 2 bases, with 8 bases remaining between them. CDR3 nucleotide sequence: TGTGCCAGCAGTTTCGCGGTTACCTACGAGCAGTACTTC. Translating gives CASSFAVTYEQYF.

The DNA of the CDR3 is TGCGCCAGCAGTGGTGGGACTAGCGGGGGGGCGTCCTACAATGAGCAGTTCTTC. Its protein is CASSGGTSGGASYNEQFF. This sequence joins TRBV10-1 and TRBJ2-1; TRBD2 matches at 16 bases. Germline V CDR1 and CDR2: WNHNN, SYGVQD (reference sequence). The junction had 4 bases not matched to a gene; V was cut back by 4 bases and J by 1 base. The CDR3 loop spans 18 amino acids.

CDR3 bases: TGTGCCAGCAGCTTCCCCCAGGGGGAAACGAGCTGGGAGACCCAGTACTTC. Translating gives CASSFPQGETSWETQYF. The chain joins TRBV7-6 to TRBJ2-5, with 7 bases that match TRBD1. The CDR3 contains 17 residues. CDR1 and CDR2 (germline): SGHVS, FNYEAQ. V shed 3 bases, J shed 5 bases, and the junction held 15 bases outside the gene matches.

V gene TRBV29-1 combines with J gene TRBJ2-1; TRBD2 matches 8 bases. The CDR3 has 13 residues. Trimming took 5 bases from V and 3 from J; bases not matched to a gene: 3. The germline V gene has CDR1 SQVTM and CDR2 ANQGSEA. In DNA form, the CDR3 reads TGCAGCGTTCGGGGGACTAGCTACAATGAGCAGTTCTTC. It encodes CSVRGTSYNEQFF.

This clone was seen a single time. This rearrangement joins TRBV7-2 to TRBJ2-3, with 12 bases that match TRBD2. In germline, CDR1 is SGHTA, CDR2 FQGNSA. CDR3 length equals 16 residues. Losses at the gene ends were 3 bases for V and 3 bases for J; bases not matched to a gene: 4. The CDR3 DNA sequence: TGTGCCAGCAGCTTCCGACTAGCGGGGGCTACAGATACGCAGTATTTT. Its protein product is CASSFRLAGATDTQYF.

The genes are TRBV19 and TRBJ2-2, with TRBD1 matching 9 bases. Germline V gene sequence: CDR1 LNHDA, CDR2 SQIVND (reference sequence). Losses at the gene ends were 3 bases for V and 3 bases for J; bases not matched to a gene: 8. The CDR3 is made up of 17 amino acids. The CDR3 loop reads CASSILPGTGYTGELFF. Written as DNA, the CDR3 is TGTGCCAGTAGTATTTTACCCGGGACAGGGTACACCGGGGAGCTGTTTTTT.

This sequence joins TRBV19 and TRBJ2-5, with D hard to call. The V and J ends lost 6 bases and 2 bases respectively, with 10 bases between them. This CDR3 spans 13 amino acids. The germline gives CDR1 LNHDA, CDR2 SQIVND (reference sequence). The CDR3 coding sequence is TGTGCCAGTAGCGGCGGATTTCAAGAGACCCAGTACTTC. Its translation: CASSGGFQETQYF.

The V and J genes are TRBV18 and TRBJ1-1; 10 bases agree with TRBD1. J gave up 3 bases and V 3 bases, and 4 bases lay outside the gene matches. The CDR3 sequence is 15 residues long. Germline assignment: CDR1 KGHSH and CDR2 LQKENI. The CDR3: CASSPSGQGDTEAFF. CDR3 coding DNA: TGTGCCAGCTCACCTAGTGGACAGGGGGACACTGAAGCTTTCTTT.

The chain employs TRBV6-5 and TRBJ1-1, with D possibly TRBD1 on 5 matching bases. Germline loops: CDR1 MNHEY, CDR2 SVGAGI. The CDR3 consists of 13 residues. V lost 6 bases to trimming and J lost 4 bases, with 12 bases between them. The CDR3 reads CASSKGRGTEAFF. Here the CDR3 DNA reads TGTGCCAGCAGCAAGGGGCGTGGCACTGAAGCTTTCTTT.

The chain joins TRBV6-1 to TRBJ1-1, with D perhaps TRBD1 (6 bases). Trimming removed 1 base from V and 1 base from J, with 10 bases in between. The germline V gene encodes CDR1 MNHNS and CDR2 SASEGT. There are 15 residues in the CDR3. The CDR3 DNA reads as TGTGCCAGCAGTGAAGAGGGGGAGTGGAACACTGAAGCTTTCTTT. It specifies CASSEEGEWNTEAFF.